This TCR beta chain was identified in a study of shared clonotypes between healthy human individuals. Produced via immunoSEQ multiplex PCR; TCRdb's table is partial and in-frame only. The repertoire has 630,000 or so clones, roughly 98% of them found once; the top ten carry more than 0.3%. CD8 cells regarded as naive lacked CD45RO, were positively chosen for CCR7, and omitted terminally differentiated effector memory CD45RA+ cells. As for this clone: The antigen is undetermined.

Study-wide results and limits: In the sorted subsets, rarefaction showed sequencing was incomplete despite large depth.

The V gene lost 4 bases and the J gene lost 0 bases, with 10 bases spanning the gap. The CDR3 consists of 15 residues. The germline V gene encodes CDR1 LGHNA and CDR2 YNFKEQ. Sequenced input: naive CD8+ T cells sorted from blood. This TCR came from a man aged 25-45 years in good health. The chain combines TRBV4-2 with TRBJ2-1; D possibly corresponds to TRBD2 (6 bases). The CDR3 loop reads CASSPGVGSYNEQFF. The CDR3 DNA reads TGTGCCAGCAGCCCGGGGGTGGGCTCCTACAATGAGCAGTTCTTC.